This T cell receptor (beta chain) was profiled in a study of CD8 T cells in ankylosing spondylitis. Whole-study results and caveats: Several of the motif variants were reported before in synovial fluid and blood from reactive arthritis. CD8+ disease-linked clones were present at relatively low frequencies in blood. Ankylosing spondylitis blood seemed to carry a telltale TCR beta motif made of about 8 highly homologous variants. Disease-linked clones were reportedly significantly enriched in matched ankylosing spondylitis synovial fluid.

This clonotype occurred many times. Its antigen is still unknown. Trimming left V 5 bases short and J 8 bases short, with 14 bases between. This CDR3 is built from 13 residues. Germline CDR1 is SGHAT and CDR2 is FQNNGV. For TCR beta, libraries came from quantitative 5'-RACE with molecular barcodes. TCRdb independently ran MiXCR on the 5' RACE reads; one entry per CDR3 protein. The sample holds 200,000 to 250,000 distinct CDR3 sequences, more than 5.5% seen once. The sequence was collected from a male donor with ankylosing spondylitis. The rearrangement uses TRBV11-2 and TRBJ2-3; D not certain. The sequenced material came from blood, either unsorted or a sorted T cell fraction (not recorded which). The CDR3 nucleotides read TGTGCCAGCAGCCCCGCCCTGTCTCCTACGCAGTATTTT. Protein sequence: CASSPALSPTQYF.